One sample yielded the 12 T cell receptor beta chains listed below, sequenced in a study of blood T cell repertoires in COVID-19. Profiled with immunoSEQ multiplex PCR; TCRdb holds only in-frame clones, not every one. Of about 39,000 clones in the sample, approximately 80% were seen once. Sequencing was carried out using peripheral blood. Receptor source: a man in his sixties in a cohort sampled during active COVID-19.

This clone was detected once. V gene TRBV5-1 combines with J gene TRBJ2-3, with a possible D match to TRBD2 (6 bases). The CDR3 has 15 amino acids. V was cut by 4 bases and J by 1 base, with 13 bases left in between. The germline V gene has CDR1 SGHRS and CDR2 YFSETQ. This chain's CDR3 is CASSLQGGGTDTQYF. The CDR3 bases are TGCGCCAGCAGCCTGCAGGGAGGTGGCACAGATACGCAGTATTTT.

V gene TRBV7-6 combines with J gene TRBJ2-2; TRBD1 aligns across 7 bases. J was trimmed by 6 bases and V by 1 base; bases with no gene match: 8. Per germline, CDR1 SGHVS and CDR2 FNYEAQ. The CDR3 covers 16 residues. DNA of the CDR3: TGTGCCAGCAGCTTAGAGGGGGCAGGGGGAGCCGGGGAGCTGTTTTTT. This sequence encodes CASSLEGAGGAGELFF.

The chain carries TRBV27 and TRBJ1-2; D is unclear. CDR3 size: 15 residues. Between the trimmed V and J ends, which lost 0 bases and 4 bases, there was a span of 12 bases. Germline V gene data show CDR1 as MNHEY and CDR2 as SMNVEV (reference sequence). As DNA, the CDR3 is TGTGCCAGCAGTTTATCATTTAATGGAGCCTATGGCTACACCTTC. Amino acids: CASSLSFNGAYGYTF.

The chain recombines TRBV12-3 or TRBV12-4 with TRBJ1-2; TRBD1 aligns across 8 bases. The CDR3 is 13 residues long. The V and J ends lost 4 bases and 8 bases, in that order; junction bases with no gene match: 6. CDR3 in amino acids: CASSSQGVGGYTF. Here the CDR3 DNA reads TGTGCCAGCAGTTCACAGGGGGTGGGAGGCTACACCTTC.

The chain couples TRBV27 to TRBJ1-4; TRBD1 might be the D (5 bases). CDR1 and CDR2 (germline): MNHEY, SMNVEV (reference sequence). CDR3 size: 14 residues. V lost 3 bases and J 4 bases, leaving 9 bases between the germline ends. The CDR3 protein is CASSLSGVNEKLFF. CDR3 in DNA: TGTGCCAGCAGTTTGTCGGGGGTTAATGAAAAACTGTTTTTT.

This clone came up a few times. The V call is TRBV2, the J call TRBJ1-5; no firm D call. Trimming pared 8 bases from V and 4 bases from J, leaving 15 bases between. This CDR3 spans 14 amino acids. Germline values: CDR1 SNHLY, CDR2 FYNNEI. CDR3: CASLGGSFNQPQHF. CDR3 DNA sequence: TGTGCCAGCCTTGGAGGCTCGTTTAATCAGCCCCAGCATTTT.

The chain combines TRBV7-2 with TRBJ2-3; tentatively, D is TRBD2 (7 bases). The V end lost 5 bases, the J end lost 0 bases, and 18 bases lay between the germline ends. The germline gives CDR1 SGHTA, CDR2 FQGNSA. The CDR3 has 17 residues. The CDR3 region is CASSKGGEVTSTDTQYF. The CDR3 nucleotides are TGTGCCAGCAGCAAAGGGGGGGAGGTTACTAGCACAGATACGCAGTATTTT.

The DNA of the CDR3 is TGCAGTGCTAGTGGTGGGGCCATCCCCTACGAGCAGTACTTC. As protein: CSASGGAIPYEQYF. The rearrangement uses TRBV20-1 and TRBJ2-7, with D possibly matching TRBD1 (5 bases). Trimming removed 3 bases at V and 2 bases at J, with 14 bases between. This CDR3 has 14 amino acids. From germline, CDR1 is DFQATT and CDR2 SNEGSKA (reference sequence).

V is TRBV6-5 and J is TRBJ1-4, with 7 bases matching TRBD1. The CDR3 runs to 14 residues. J gave up 4 bases and V 6 bases, and 5 bases lay outside the gene matches. Germline V gene data show CDR1 as MNHEY and CDR2 as SVGAGI. The CDR3 sequence is CASSFTGDNEKLFF. For the CDR3, the DNA is TGTGCCAGCAGCTTTACAGGGGATAATGAAAAACTGTTTTTT.

The chain uses TRBV9 and TRBJ2-7; 7 bases agree with TRBD1. Per germline, CDR1 SGDLS and CDR2 YYNGEE. V gave up 3 bases and J gave up 6 bases; unmatched junction bases: 3. The CDR3 has 12 amino acids. CDR3 region: CASSEGGGEQYF. DNA of the CDR3: TGTGCCAGCAGCGAAGGGGGCGGCGAGCAGTACTTC.

J is TRBJ1-4 and V is TRBV7-9; 9 bases are shared with TRBD1. Trimming cost V 5 bases and J 4 bases; bases outside gene matches: 5. The germline V gene has CDR1 SEHNR and CDR2 FQNEAQ (reference sequence). CDR3 length equals 15 residues. DNA for the CDR3: TGTGCCAGCAGCGATACAGGGGGCAATAATGAAAAACTGTTTTTT. Its protein is CASSDTGGNNEKLFF.

This clone was found a few times. The rearrangement links TRBV11-2 to TRBJ2-1; 12 nucleotides align to TRBD2. The J segment lost 4 bases and the V segment lost 6 bases, leaving 4 bases of the junction unmatched. CDR3 length: 15 amino acids. From germline, CDR1 is SGHAT and CDR2 FQNNGV. The CDR3: CASRLAGGPYNEQFF. Written as DNA, the CDR3 is TGTGCCAGCAGGCTAGCGGGAGGGCCTTACAATGAGCAGTTCTTC.